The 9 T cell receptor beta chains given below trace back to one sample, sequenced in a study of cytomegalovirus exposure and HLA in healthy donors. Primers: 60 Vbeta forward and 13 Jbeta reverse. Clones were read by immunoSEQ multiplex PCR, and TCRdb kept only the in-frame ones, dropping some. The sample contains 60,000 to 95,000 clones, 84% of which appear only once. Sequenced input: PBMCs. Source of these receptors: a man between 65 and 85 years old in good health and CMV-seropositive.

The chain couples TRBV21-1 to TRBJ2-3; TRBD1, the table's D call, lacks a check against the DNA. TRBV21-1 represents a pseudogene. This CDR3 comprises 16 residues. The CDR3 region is CASSTRQGPWPDTQYF. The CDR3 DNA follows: TGTGCCAGCAGCACCCGACAGGGGCCCTGGCCAGATACGCAGTATTTT.

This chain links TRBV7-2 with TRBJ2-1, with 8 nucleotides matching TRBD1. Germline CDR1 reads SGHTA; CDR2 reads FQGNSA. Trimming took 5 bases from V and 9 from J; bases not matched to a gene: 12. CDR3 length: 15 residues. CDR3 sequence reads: CASSTNPAGGGEQFF. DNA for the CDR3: TGTGCCAGCAGCACGAACCCCGCAGGGGGCGGTGAGCAGTTCTTC.

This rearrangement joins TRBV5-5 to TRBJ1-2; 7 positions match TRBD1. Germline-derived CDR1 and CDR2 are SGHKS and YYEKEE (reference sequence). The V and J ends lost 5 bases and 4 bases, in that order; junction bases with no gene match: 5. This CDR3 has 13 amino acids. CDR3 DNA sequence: TGTGCCAGCAGTAGGGGACAGTCCTATGGCTACACCTTC. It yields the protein CASSRGQSYGYTF.

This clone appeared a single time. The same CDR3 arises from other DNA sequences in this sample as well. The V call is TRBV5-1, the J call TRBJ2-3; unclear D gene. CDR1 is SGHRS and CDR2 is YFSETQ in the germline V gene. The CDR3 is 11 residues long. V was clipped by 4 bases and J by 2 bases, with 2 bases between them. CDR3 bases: TGCGCCAGCAGCCTCACAGATACGCAGTATTTT. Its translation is CASSLTDTQYF.

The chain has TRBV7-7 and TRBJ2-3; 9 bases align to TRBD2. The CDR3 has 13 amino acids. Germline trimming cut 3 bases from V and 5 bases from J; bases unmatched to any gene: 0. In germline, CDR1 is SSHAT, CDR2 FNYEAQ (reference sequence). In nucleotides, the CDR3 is TGTGCCAGCAGCTTTAGCGGGGGAGATACGCAGTATTTT. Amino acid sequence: CASSFSGGDTQYF.

CDR3 DNA: TGCGCCAGCAGTGAGGGACAGGGGGCACAAGGCTACACCTTC. It codes for CASSEGQGAQGYTF. J is TRBJ1-2 and V is TRBV10-1; the match to TRBD1 covers 11 bases. V was clipped by 2 bases and J by 8 bases; unmatched bases: 4. Germline-derived CDR1 and CDR2 are WNHNN and SYGVQD (reference sequence). This CDR3 is built from 14 residues.

CDR3 nucleotides: TGTGCCAGCAGCTTGCAACTTCAGGCCTACGAGCAGTACTTC. Encoded protein: CASSLQLQAYEQYF. The chain employs TRBV11-2 and TRBJ2-7, with no clear D. CDR1 and CDR2 from the germline V gene are SGHAT and FQNNGV. V shed 3 bases and J shed 2 bases, with 11 bases lying between them. CDR3 length: 14 amino acids.

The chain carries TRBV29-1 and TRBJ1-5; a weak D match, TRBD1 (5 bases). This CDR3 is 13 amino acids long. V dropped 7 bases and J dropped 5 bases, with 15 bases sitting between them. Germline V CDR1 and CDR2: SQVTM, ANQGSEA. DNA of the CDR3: TGCAGCGCCCTTGGCCAGGGTGATCAGCCCCAGCATTTT. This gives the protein CSALGQGDQPQHF.

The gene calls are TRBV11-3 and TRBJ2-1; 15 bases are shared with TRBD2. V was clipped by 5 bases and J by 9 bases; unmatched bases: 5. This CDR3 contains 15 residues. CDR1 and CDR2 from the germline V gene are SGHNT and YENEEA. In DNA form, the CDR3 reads TGTGCCAGCAGCCCCGGGACTAGCGGGGGGCTTGAGCAGTTCTTC. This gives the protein CASSPGTSGGLEQFF. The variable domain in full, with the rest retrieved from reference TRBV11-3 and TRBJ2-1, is EAGVVQSPRYKIIEKKQPVAFWCNPISGHNTLYWYLQNLGQGPELLIRYENEEAVDDSQLPKDRFSAERLKGVDSTLKIQPAELGDSAVYLCASSPGTSGGLEQFFGPGTRLTVL.